The 19 T cell receptor beta chains below were found in one sample sequenced in a study of T-cell reconstitution after alpha-beta-depleted transplantation in children. As it was prepared, the TCRbeta library received unique molecular identifiers. Each CDR3 protein gets one entry after TCRdb re-called the PCR reads with MiXCR. The sample lists around 490,000 distinct CDR3 sequences; approximately 10% were seen once. The sequencing used PBMCs, mostly from graft donor cells, collected 180 days after TCRalphabeta/CD19-depleted stem cell transplant. Receptors originate from a female patient aged 2 to 10 who had a stem cell transplant for aplastic anemia, so the T cells may come from the graft donor.

Many counts were recorded for this clonotype. The chain links TRBV2 to TRBJ2-1; D gene uncertain. Germline V CDR1 and CDR2: SNHLY, FYNNEI. The V and J ends lost 6 bases and 4 bases respectively, with 10 bases between them. CDR3 size: 13 residues. DNA of the CDR3: TGTGCCAGCAGCCCTAGGTTTTACAATGAGCAGTTCTTC. Translating it yields CASSPRFYNEQFF.

The gene calls are TRBV7-8 and TRBJ1-5; D possibly corresponds to TRBD1 (5 bases). The CDR3 is made up of 16 amino acids. Germline CDR1 SGHVS, CDR2 FQNEAQ. Deletions cut 0 bases from V and 4 bases from J, with 13 bases between. Written as DNA, the CDR3 is TGTGCCAGCAGCTTAGCGCCGGGGGGGTGGAATCAGCCCCAGCATTTT. Residues: CASSLAPGGWNQPQHF.

The V and J genes are TRBV20-1 and TRBJ1-1, with D hard to call. The germline gives CDR1 DFQATT, CDR2 SNEGSKA (reference sequence). The ends were cut back, 5 bases at V and 4 bases at J, with 11 bases in the middle. This CDR3 has 12 amino acids. CDR3 coding DNA: TGCAGTGCTCACCGGGAGGCCACTGAAGCTTTCTTT. Its protein is CSAHREATEAFF.

The V gene is TRBV3-1, the J gene TRBJ2-3; D remains unclear. Germline V lookup: CDR1 LGHDT, CDR2 YNNKEL (reference sequence). Trimming took 1 base from V and 1 from J, leaving 6 bases between them. The CDR3 is made up of 14 amino acids. Here the CDR3 DNA reads TGTGCCAGCAGCCAAGTGAGGCGCACAGATACGCAGTATTTT. This sequence encodes CASSQVRRTDTQYF.

The gene calls are TRBV12-3 or TRBV12-4 and TRBJ2-1, with TRBD1 matching over 8 bases. The CDR3 is 13 residues long. The junction had 4 bases not matched to a gene; V was cut back by 4 bases and J by 8 bases. This CDR3 is CASSSTGVDEQFF. In DNA form, the CDR3 reads TGTGCCAGCAGTTCGACAGGGGTGGATGAGCAGTTCTTC.

The chain has TRBV24-1 and TRBJ2-1, with a tentative D call TRBD1 (7 bases). CDR3 length: 14 residues. Germline V gene data show CDR1 as KGHDR and CDR2 as SFDVKD. With 10 bases removed from V and 7 bases from J, the gap between germline ends came to 19 bases. The CDR3 sequence is CATVLGGGINEQFF. In DNA form, the CDR3 reads TGTGCCACGGTCTTAGGGGGCGGGATTAATGAGCAGTTCTTC.

The chain couples TRBV12-3 or TRBV12-4 to TRBJ2-1, with 8 bases aligning to TRBD2. There are 15 residues in the CDR3. V was pared by 6 bases and J by 8 bases, with 12 bases of the junction left unmatched. The CDR3 region is CASSSRGGGADEQFF. The CDR3 bases are TGTGCCAGCAGCTCCCGGGGGGGAGGGGCGGATGAGCAGTTCTTC.

This clonotype was seen repeatedly, ten times or more. V and J are TRBV12-3 or TRBV12-4 and TRBJ2-7, with TRBD1 matching 9 bases. The ends lost 5 bases at V and 10 bases at J; junction bases unmatched: 6. The CDR3 length is 12 residues. CDR3 DNA sequence: TGTGCCAGCAGTCACGGACAGGGGAGTCAGTACGTC. This encodes CASSHGQGSQYV.

This chain joins TRBV14 and TRBJ1-1, with 8 bases fitting TRBD1. This CDR3 has 11 amino acids. CDR1 and CDR2 from the germline V gene are SGHDN and FVKESK. Trimming removed 4 bases from V and 10 bases from J; junction bases left unmatched: 2. Here the CDR3 DNA reads TGTGCCAGCAGCCGGACAGGGAGAGCTTTCTTT. Translating gives CASSRTGRAFF.

The chain combines TRBV7-6 with TRBJ2-3; perhaps TRBD1 as D (6 bases). In germline, CDR1 is SGHVS, CDR2 FNYEAQ. The germline V and J ends were trimmed by 1 base and 2 bases, with 10 bases remaining between them. The length of the CDR3 is 15 residues. The CDR3 protein is CASSLGGRYTDTQYF. In DNA form, the CDR3 reads TGTGCCAGCAGCTTAGGGGGGCGTTACACAGATACGCAGTATTTT.

This sequence joins TRBV29-1 and TRBJ1-1; TRBD1 matches at 11 bases. J was trimmed by 9 bases and V by 7 bases; bases with no gene match: 7. CDR3 length: 12 amino acids. Germline V CDR1 and CDR2: SQVTM, ANQGSEA. This CDR3 is CSATDRGRKAFF. The CDR3 DNA sequence: TGCAGCGCGACGGACAGGGGGCGCAAAGCTTTCTTT.

This clonotype showed up just a few times. The CDR3 nucleotides read TGTGCCAGCAGCTTCAGACAGGCCGACTGGGAGCCCCAGCATTTT. Protein sequence: CASSFRQADWEPQHF. The chain joins TRBV5-5 to TRBJ1-5, with D possibly TRBD1 on 6 matching bases. The CDR3 sequence is 15 residues long. Trimming removed 2 bases from V and 8 bases from J, with 17 bases in between. The germline CDR1 and CDR2 sequences are SGHKS and YYEKEE (reference sequence). The full variable domain, in which reference TRBV5-5 and TRBJ1-5 provide the parts outside the CDR3, is DAGVTQSPTHLIKTRGQQVTLRCSPISGHKSVSWYQQVLGQGPQFIFQYYEKEERGRGNFPDRFSARQFPNYSSELNVNALLLGDSALYLCASSFRQADWEPQHFGDGTRLSIL.

The rearrangement uses TRBV6-2 or TRBV6-3 and TRBJ2-7, with 13 positions matching TRBD2. The CDR3 is 16 residues long. J was trimmed by 2 bases and V by 4 bases; bases with no gene match: 5. CDR1 MNHEY and CDR2 SVGEGT come from the germline V gene. In DNA, the CDR3 is TGTGCCAGCAGTTCCGGACTAGCGGGAGTTCCCTACGAGCAGTACGTC. This codes for CASSSGLAGVPYEQYV.

This chain links TRBV4-3 with TRBJ2-2; 7 positions match TRBD2. J was trimmed by 3 bases and V by 1 base; bases with no gene match: 11. Germline values: CDR1 LGHNA, CDR2 YSLEER. The CDR3 spans 18 residues. The CDR3 reads CASSQGALAGEHTGELFF. DNA for the CDR3: TGCGCCAGCAGCCAAGGGGCCTTGGCGGGAGAACACACCGGGGAGCTGTTTTTT.

This clonotype was counted at least ten times. The V and J genes are TRBV10-3 and TRBJ1-6, with unresolved D. The germline V and J ends were trimmed by 3 bases and 7 bases, with 13 bases remaining between them. CDR1 is ENHRY and CDR2 is SYGVKD in the germline V gene. The CDR3 contains 15 residues. As DNA, the CDR3 is TGTGCCATCAGTGAATCTAAGGGATGGAATTCACCCCTCCACTTT. It is translated as CAISESKGWNSPLHF.

The chain employs TRBV7-9 and TRBJ2-7; TRBD1 matches at 9 bases. This CDR3 comprises 16 residues. Germline V gene data show CDR1 as SEHNR and CDR2 as FQNEAQ (reference sequence). V lost 0 bases, J lost 2 bases, and 5 bases stayed unmatched. The CDR3 region has the DNA TGTGCCAGCAGCTTAGCAGGCCGGGACAGGGCCTACGAGCAGTACGTC. Its translation: CASSLAGRDRAYEQYV.

The genes are TRBV28 and TRBJ2-7, with 13 bases matching TRBD2. Germline CDR1 is MDHEN and CDR2 is SYDVKM. Trimming cost V 0 bases and J 3 bases; bases outside gene matches: 14. This CDR3 is built from 20 residues. CDR3 amino acids: CASSLCINKPGLAGRYEQYF. CDR3 nucleotides: TGTGCCAGCAGTTTATGCATAAATAAACCGGGACTAGCGGGACGCTACGAGCAGTACTTC. Full variable domain (remainder filled in from reference TRBV28 and TRBJ2-7): DVKVTQSSRYLVKRTGEKVFLECVQDMDHENMFWYRQDPGLGLRLIYFSYDVKMKEKGDIPEGYSVSREKKERFSLILESASTNQTSMYLCASSLCINKPGLAGRYEQYFGPGTRLTVT.

This clonotype came up a few times. The V and J genes are TRBV4-1 and TRBJ2-1; D is undetermined. The CDR3 length is 15 residues. Germline values: CDR1 MGHRA, CDR2 YSYEKL. Trimming took off 0 bases at V and 7 bases at J, with 13 bases between the two ends. CDR3: CASSQDRLMGNEQFF. As DNA, the CDR3 is TGCGCCAGCAGCCAAGATCGCCTGATGGGGAATGAGCAGTTCTTC.

This clonotype was seen ten or more times. CDR3 loop: CASSQDRGSGLEQYF. CDR3 coding DNA: TGCGCCAGCAGCCAAGATCGCGGTAGCGGCCTCGAGCAGTACTTC. The chain links TRBV4-3 to TRBJ2-7, with D possibly matching TRBD2 (6 bases). The germline V gene encodes CDR1 LGHNA and CDR2 YSLEER. CDR3 length: 15 amino acids. The germline V and J ends were trimmed by 0 bases and 6 bases, with 15 bases remaining between them.